These 8 T cell receptor beta chains were sequenced from one sample in a study of blood T cell repertoires in COVID-19. Repertoires were generated with immunoSEQ multiplex PCR, while TCRdb's copy carries only in-frame clones and drops some. The data contain hundreds of thousands of clones, 85% to 90% of them singletons. The sequenced material came from PBMCs or T cells enriched from blood (not recorded which). The receptors originated from a man between 18 and 35 years old who had recovered from COVID-19.

This sequence joins TRBV15 and TRBJ2-7, with TRBD1 matching 7 bases. Per the germline V gene, CDR1 is LNHNV and CDR2 is YYDKDF (reference sequence). The trim removed 3 bases at V and 4 bases at J, leaving 3 bases unmatched. The CDR3 totals 13 residues. DNA for the CDR3: TGTGCCACCAGCAGGGGACAGTTATACGAGCAGTACTTC. Protein sequence: CATSRGQLYEQYF. Using reference TRBV15 and TRBJ2-7 for the parts outside the CDR3, the full variable domain is DAMVIQNPRYQVTQFGKPVTLSCSQTLNHNVMYWYQQKSSQAPKLLFHYYDKDFNNEADTPDNFQSRRPNTSFCFLDIRSPGLGDTAMYLCATSRGQLYEQYFGPGTRLTVT.

This rearrangement joins TRBV28 to TRBJ2-7; TRBD1 might be the D (5 bases). V shed 6 bases and J shed 5 bases, with 11 bases lying between them. CDR3 size: 12 residues. CDR1 is MDHEN and CDR2 is SYDVKM in the germline V gene. The CDR3 here is CASSWGSHEQYF. The CDR3 DNA is TGTGCCAGCAGCTGGGGCAGCCACGAGCAGTACTTC.

V usage is TRBV4-2 and J usage is TRBJ2-2; D is uncertain. The germline V and J ends were trimmed by 0 bases and 2 bases, with 13 bases remaining between them. Germline lookup yields CDR1 LGHNA and CDR2 YNFKEQ. CDR3 length: 17 residues. CDR3 sequence (DNA): TGTGCCAGCAGCCAAGATGCCCAGCGAGGCAACACCGGGGAGCTGTTTTTT. Encoded protein: CASSQDAQRGNTGELFF.

The chain joins TRBV12-3 or TRBV12-4 to TRBJ1-1; unclear D gene. The V end was cut by 3 bases, the J end by 5 bases, with 10 bases between. There are 13 residues in the CDR3. CDR3 DNA: TGTGCCAGCAGTTTGAGTGGAGGGACTGAAGCTTTCTTT. This sequence encodes CASSLSGGTEAFF.

The chain employs TRBV21-1 and TRBJ1-5. TRBV21-1 is labeled a pseudogene. The CDR3 length is 12 residues. Written as DNA, the CDR3 is TGTGCGAGCGTCGTCTCCGGGGGGGCCCAGCATTTT. Its translation: CASVVSGGAQHF.

This chain uses TRBV29-1 with TRBJ1-1; perhaps TRBD1 as D (5 bases). The CDR3 has 15 amino acids. The V gene's germline CDR1 is SQVTM and CDR2 ANQGSEA. V shed 8 bases and J shed 7 bases, with 26 bases lying between them. The CDR3 region has the DNA TGCAGCTCGTCACCCGGGGCGGGGGAGCCGAGTGAAGCTTTCTTT. It codes for CSSSPGAGEPSEAFF.

J is TRBJ2-7 and V is TRBV27, with TRBD1 matching over 10 bases. The V gene end was trimmed by 3 bases and the J gene end by 3 bases; junction bases not matched to a gene: 5. The CDR3 length is 15 residues. The germline CDR1 and CDR2 sequences are MNHEY and SMNVEV (reference sequence). CDR3 amino acids: CASSFGQGGNYEQYF. CDR3 nucleotides: TGTGCCAGCAGTTTCGGACAGGGGGGGAACTACGAGCAGTACTTC.

The CDR3 nucleotides are TGTGCCAGCAGCCAAGATTTGGCTAGCGGGGGGGCGAAGACCCAGTACTTC. This encodes CASSQDLASGGAKTQYF. This rearrangement joins TRBV3-1 (or the pseudogene TRBV3-2) to TRBJ2-5; 12 nucleotides match TRBD2. The CDR3 totals 17 residues. Germline V gene sequence: CDR1 LGHDT, CDR2 YNNKEL (reference sequence). With V trimmed by 0 bases and J by 6 bases, 8 bases remained unmatched.